This TCR beta chain derives from a study of T cells of healthy individuals. TCRdb used MiXCR to reprocess the 5' RACE reads, holding one entry per CDR3 protein. Of tens of thousands of distinct CDR3 sequences in the sample, approximately 4.8% were seen once. The receptor was derived from a female donor in good health.

The CDR3 reads CASSTHALEKLFF. CDR3 DNA sequence: TGTGCCAGCAGTACGCACGCACTCGAAAAACTGTTTTTT. The rearrangement joins TRBV7-2 to TRBJ1-4, with unresolved D. CDR1 is SGHTA and CDR2 is FQGNSA in the germline V gene. V was cut by 6 bases and J by 8 bases, with 13 bases left in between. There are 13 residues in the CDR3.